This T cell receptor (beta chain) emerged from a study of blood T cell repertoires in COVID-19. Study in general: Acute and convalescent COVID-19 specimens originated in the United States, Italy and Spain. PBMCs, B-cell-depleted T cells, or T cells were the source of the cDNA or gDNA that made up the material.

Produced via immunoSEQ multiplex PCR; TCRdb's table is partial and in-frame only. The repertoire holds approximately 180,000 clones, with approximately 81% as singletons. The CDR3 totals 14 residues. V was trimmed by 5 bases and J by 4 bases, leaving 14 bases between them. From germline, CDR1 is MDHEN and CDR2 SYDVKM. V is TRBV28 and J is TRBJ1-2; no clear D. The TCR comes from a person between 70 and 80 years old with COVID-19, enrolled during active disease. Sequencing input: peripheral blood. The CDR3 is CASSPSGSLYGYTF. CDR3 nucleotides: TGTGCCAGCAGTCCTTCAGGCAGTCTCTATGGCTACACCTTC.